A selection of T cell receptor beta chains follows, all from one sample in a study of cytomegalovirus exposure and HLA in healthy donors. The method was immunoSEQ multiplex PCR; TCRdb's version includes in-frame clones alone and lacks a portion of them. The table shows around 120,000 clones, with over 60% occurring only once. The specimen was PBMCs. The receptors here all came from a woman in her forties in good health and CMV-seropositive. Each CDR3 is given with its conserved first and last residue. D genes are given only for firm matches. Clone size is stated in some rows and not others, as once, few, many or a class when expanded.

V: TRBV19
D: -
size: -
J: TRBJ2-1
DNA: TGTGCCACCCAGTTCCACAGGGATACTGGGCAGTTCTTC
CDR3: CATQFHRDTGQFF

V: TRBV2
D: -
size: -
J: TRBJ2-3
DNA: TGTGCCAGCAGTGGGAGAGGTGCGGGAAGGTCAGATACGCAGTATTTT
CDR3: CASSGRGAGRSDTQYF

V: TRBV18
D: -
size: -
J: TRBJ2-5
DNA: TGTGCCAGCTCACGAGGATTAGAAGAGACCCAGTACTTC
CDR3: CASSRGLEETQYF

V: TRBV6-5
D: -
size: -
J: TRBJ1-1
DNA: TGTGCCAGCAGTTACTCCCTAGCCACGAACACTGAAGCTTTCTTT
CDR3: CASSYSLATNTEAFF

V: TRBV7-9
D: TRBD1
size: -
J: TRBJ2-2
DNA: TGTGCCAGCAGCCGGACAGGGGGCCGGGCCGGGGAGCTGTTTTTT
CDR3: CASSRTGGRAGELFF

V: TRBV6-1
D: -
size: -
J: TRBJ1-3
DNA: TGTGCCAGCAGTGAAGGAGAAGTTGGAAACACCATATATTTT
CDR3: CASSEGEVGNTIYF

V: TRBV5-4
D: TRBD2
size: -
J: TRBJ2-5
DNA: TGTGCCAGCAGCTTGGGAGCGGGAGAGGAGACCCAGTACTTC
CDR3: CASSLGAGEETQYF

V: TRBV30
D: -
size: -
J: TRBJ2-7
DNA: TGTGCCTGGAGCCTTATCTCGTACGAGCAGTACTTC
CDR3: CAWSLISYEQYF

V: TRBV30
D: -
size: -
J: TRBJ2-7
DNA: TGTGCCTGGGGGGACAAGCTCTCCACCTACGAGCAGTACTTC
CDR3: CAWGDKLSTYEQYF

V: TRBV30
D: TRBD1
size: -
J: TRBJ1-3
DNA: TGTGCCTGGAGTGTACTTAGGCCGGGACAGGGGTCTGTTGGAAACACCATATATTTT
CDR3: CAWSVLRPGQGSVGNTIYF

V: TRBV4-2
D: -
size: -
J: TRBJ2-7
DNA: TGTGCCAGCAGCCAAGAGCCCGGGGTCTTGGGATTTTACGAGCAGTACTTC
CDR3: CASSQEPGVLGFYEQYF

V: TRBV10-3
D: -
size: few
J: TRBJ2-6
DNA: TGTGCCATCCTACCCCAGGGCACTGGGGCCAACGTCCTGACTTTC
CDR3: CAILPQGTGANVLTF

V: TRBV5-1
D: -
size: -
J: TRBJ2-5
DNA: TGCGCCAGCAGGACCGGGGTAGCGGCCCCTTACCAAGAGACCCAGTACTTC
CDR3: CASRTGVAAPYQETQYF

V: TRBV5-6
D: TRBD1
size: -
J: TRBJ2-5
DNA: TGTGCCAGCCGGAGCGACAGGGAAGGAGGAGAGACCCAGTACTTC
CDR3: CASRSDREGGETQYF

V: TRBV27
D: -
size: -
J: TRBJ2-2
DNA: TGTGCCAGCAGTTTTGTCGGCACCGGGGAGCTGTTTTTT
CDR3: CASSFVGTGELFF

V: TRBV2
D: TRBD1
size: -
J: TRBJ2-5
DNA: TGTGCCAGCAGAAACTCCGGGACAGGGGAAGAGACCCAGTACTTC
CDR3: CASRNSGTGEETQYF

V: TRBV19
D: TRBD1
size: -
J: TRBJ1-5
DNA: TGTGCCAGTACCGACAGGGGGGTCAATCAGCCCCAGCATTTT
CDR3: CASTDRGVNQPQHF

V: TRBV10-3
D: TRBD1
size: once
J: TRBJ1-6
DNA: TGTGCCATCAGTGCCCAGACAGGGAGCCTCGGTTCACCCCTCCACTTT
CDR3: CAISAQTGSLGSPLHF

V: TRBV5-4
D: TRBD2
size: -
J: TRBJ2-1
DNA: TGTGCCAGCAGCCTTAGCGGGAACCCCTACAATGAGCAGTTCTTC
CDR3: CASSLSGNPYNEQFF

V: TRBV7-9
D: -
size: -
J: TRBJ1-3
DNA: TGTGCCAGCAGCAGAGAAGGGGCGGTAACTGGAAACACCATATATTTT
CDR3: CASSREGAVTGNTIYF

V: TRBV5-6
D: TRBD2
size: -
J: TRBJ2-3
DNA: TGTGCCAGCAGCTTTCCGGGACTAGTCCCATTAGGGTCAGATACGCAGTATTTT
CDR3: CASSFPGLVPLGSDTQYF

V: TRBV6-1
D: TRBD1
size: -
J: TRBJ2-7
DNA: TGTGCCAGCAGTCAACAGGGGAACGAGCAGTACTTC
CDR3: CASSQQGNEQYF

V: TRBV7-6
D: -
size: once
J: TRBJ1-1
DNA: TGTGCCAGCAGCCAGGGTGCGGATTTGGGAACTGAAGCTTTCTTT
CDR3: CASSQGADLGTEAFF

V: TRBV5-1
D: TRBD1
size: once
J: TRBJ2-1
DNA: TGCGCCAGCAGCGGCTTAGGGGGCAAATACAATGAGCAGTTCTTC
CDR3: CASSGLGGKYNEQFF

V: TRBV25-1
D: -
size: -
J: TRBJ1-1
DNA: TGTGCCAGCAGTGCCCCCACGGGGAACACTGAAGCTTTCTTT
CDR3: CASSAPTGNTEAFF

V: TRBV2
D: TRBD1
size: -
J: TRBJ1-4
DNA: TGTGCCAGCTTCAGGACAGGGTTCGGAAAACTGTTTTTT
CDR3: CASFRTGFGKLFF

V: TRBV7-8
D: TRBD1
size: -
J: TRBJ1-4
DNA: TGTGCCAGCAGCTTAAAAGTGCGGACAGGGGCAGGAGAAAAACTGTTTTTT
CDR3: CASSLKVRTGAGEKLFF

V: TRBV4-1
D: -
size: -
J: TRBJ2-7
DNA: TGCGCCAGCAGCCAAGTCCCGGGACTCTACGAGCAGTACTTC
CDR3: CASSQVPGLYEQYF

V: TRBV7-8
D: TRBD1
size: -
J: TRBJ2-5
DNA: TGTGCCAGCAGCTTAGATCCAGGGGGCTATGAGACCCAGTACTTC
CDR3: CASSLDPGGYETQYF

V: TRBV2
D: -
size: few
J: TRBJ2-1
DNA: TGTGCCAGCTCCTTAAGGGGGGGATTTAACAATGAGCAGTTCTTC
CDR3: CASSLRGGFNNEQFF

V: TRBV5-4
D: -
size: -
J: TRBJ2-3
DNA: TGTGCCAGCAGCTCGGCCTTGGGGGCTGATACGCAGTATTTT
CDR3: CASSSALGADTQYF

V: TRBV20-1
D: TRBD1
size: -
J: TRBJ1-2
DNA: TGCAGTGCGGACAGGGGGAGTGGCTACACCTTC
CDR3: CSADRGSGYTF

V: TRBV11-1
D: -
size: -
J: TRBJ2-2
DNA: TGTGCCAGCAGCTCACGGACAGGGAGGGACACCGGGGAGCTGTTTTTT
CDR3: CASSSRTGRDTGELFF

V: TRBV5-6
D: -
size: -
J: TRBJ1-4
DNA: TGTGCCAGCAGCTCTCAGGATAATGAAAAACTGTTTTTT
CDR3: CASSSQDNEKLFF

V: TRBV5-1
D: TRBD1
size: few
J: TRBJ2-1
DNA: TGCGCCAGCAGCCAGGGACAGCCACTTCAGTTTTACAATGAGCAGTTCTTC
CDR3: CASSQGQPLQFYNEQFF

V: TRBV19
D: -
size: -
J: TRBJ1-1
DNA: TGTGCCAGTAGTAGAACAGGTACCCTTGAAGCTTTCTTT
CDR3: CASSRTGTLEAFF

V: TRBV6-4
D: TRBD1
size: -
J: TRBJ1-5
DNA: TGTGCCAGCAGTCGGACAGGGGGCAATCAGCCCCAGCATTTT
CDR3: CASSRTGGNQPQHF

V: TRBV4-2
D: -
size: -
J: TRBJ1-4
DNA: TGTGCCAGCAGCCAAGACAGGGGTGGTGAAAAACTGTTTTTT
CDR3: CASSQDRGGEKLFF

V: TRBV5-8
D: -
size: -
J: TRBJ1-5
DNA: TGTGCCAGCAGCTTGGGGACTTTTAGCAATCAGCCCCAGCATTTT
CDR3: CASSLGTFSNQPQHF

V: TRBV6-1
D: -
size: -
J: TRBJ1-5
DNA: TGTGCCAGTCTTCCGTCACAGGTCGATCAGCCCCAGCATTTT
CDR3: CASLPSQVDQPQHF

V: TRBV19
D: TRBD1
size: -
J: TRBJ2-1
DNA: TGTGCCAGTAGTACCCGCCGGGACAGGGGCTCCTACAATGAGCAGTTCTTC
CDR3: CASSTRRDRGSYNEQFF

V: TRBV9
D: TRBD1
size: -
J: TRBJ1-6
DNA: TGTGCCAGCAGCGTAAGGGACAGTTATTCACCCCTCCACTTT
CDR3: CASSVRDSYSPLHF

V: TRBV5-1
D: -
size: -
J: TRBJ2-5
DNA: TGCGCCAGCAGCTTCGGCAGGGGAGAGACCCAGTACTTC
CDR3: CASSFGRGETQYF

V: TRBV9
D: TRBD2
size: -
J: TRBJ2-1
DNA: TGTGCCAGCAGCGGCGGGGGGGGACAGCTGCGCAATGAGCAGTTCTTC
CDR3: CASSGGGGQLRNEQFF

V: TRBV7-2
D: TRBD1
size: -
J: TRBJ2-7
DNA: TGTGCCAGCAGCACGGGACAGGGAAGTTACGAGCAGTACTTC
CDR3: CASSTGQGSYEQYF

V: TRBV7-9
D: -
size: -
J: TRBJ1-1
DNA: TGTGCCAGCAGCTCCACCGGAGGGAACACTGAAGCTTTCTTT
CDR3: CASSSTGGNTEAFF

V: TRBV4-3
D: -
size: few
J: TRBJ2-3
DNA: TGCGCCAGCAGCCAAGATTGGCCCAGAAGCACAGATACGCAGTATTTT
CDR3: CASSQDWPRSTDTQYF

V: TRBV9
D: -
size: -
J: TRBJ2-7
DNA: TGTGCCAGCAGCGTAGAGGGCCAGGCTAGGACAAGGTACGAGCAGTACTTC
CDR3: CASSVEGQARTRYEQYF

V: TRBV5-8
D: -
size: -
J: TRBJ2-3
DNA: TGTGCCAGCAGAGTCCAAGGGGCGGATACGCAGTATTTT
CDR3: CASRVQGADTQYF

V: TRBV9
D: -
size: -
J: TRBJ1-4
DNA: TGTGCCAGCAGCGCCCCGGCGGGGGGGTTTAATAATGAAAAACTGTTTTTT
CDR3: CASSAPAGGFNNEKLFF

V: TRBV29-1
D: -
size: -
J: TRBJ1-1
DNA: TGCAGCGTTAGGCAGGGGCGCACTGAAGCTTTCTTT
CDR3: CSVRQGRTEAFF

V: TRBV7-2
D: -
size: -
J: TRBJ2-5
DNA: TGTGCCAGCAGCCCACAGGAGGGGGCGAGGAGGATTAGAGAGACCCAGTACTTC
CDR3: CASSPQEGARRIRETQYF